This entry describes one T cell receptor beta chain. TCRdb independently ran MiXCR on the RT-PCR reads; one entry per CDR3 protein. This table holds about a million distinct CDR3 sequences, roughly 18% found once. The record originates from a study of patients and donors after allogeneic stem cell transplantation. This receptor was identified in a human donor who was either an allogeneic HSCT recipient or a stem cell or donor lymphocyte infusion donor (not recorded which). It is not recorded whose cells these are; they may come from a transplant donor. The sequencing input was blood, either unsorted or a sorted T cell fraction (not recorded which).

The CDR3 nucleotides read TGTGCCAGCAGCAGCGGGTCAACCTACAATGAGCAGTTCTTC. Translated, it gives CASSSGSTYNEQFF. The V call is TRBV6-1, the J call TRBJ2-1; D may be TRBD2 (6 bases). CDR3 length: 14 amino acids. CDR1 MNHNS and CDR2 SASEGT come from the germline V gene. V gave up 6 bases and J gave up 2 bases, with 11 bases separating them.